This T cell receptor (beta chain) was recorded in a study of blood T cell repertoires in COVID-19. Overall study: Samples taken during acute and convalescent COVID-19 were collected in the United States, Italy and Spain.

Assay used: immunoSEQ multiplex PCR; TCRdb lists only in-frame clones, some missing. This sample carries about 130,000 clones, approximately 80% of them seen once, and the ten largest clones take 12%. Trimming took 5 bases from V and 6 from J, leaving 11 bases between them. The CDR3 sequence is 13 residues long. CDR1 and CDR2 (germline): MNHEY, SVGAGI. The TCR was taken from a woman aged 55-69 years with acute or convalescent COVID-19. The material sequenced was peripheral blood. The V and J genes are TRBV6-5 and TRBJ1-5; no clear D. The CDR3 nucleotides are TGTGCCAGCAGTAAACTATTAGGTCAGCCCCAGCATTTT. This codes for CASSKLLGQPQHF.